This is a list of T cell receptor beta chains from one sample in a study of T cell responses to AZD1222 COVID-19 vaccine. The assay was immunoSEQ multiplex PCR, and TCRdb's table has in-frame clones only and misses some. The sample yields tens of thousands of clones, nearly 90% seen once. The sample was peripheral blood, taken on day 0 of AZD1222 vaccination. Source of these receptors: an adult in good health. Each CDR3 is given with its conserved first and last residue. Each record gives: J gene, clone size, D gene, V gene, CDR3 protein, CDR3 DNA. D genes are given only for firm matches. A row's size may be missing; if present it is once, few, many or a size class.

TRBJ2-7 | . | . | TRBV7-2 | CASSPSRDYEQYF | TGTGCCAGCAGCCCGTCAAGGGACTACGAGCAGTACTTC
TRBJ1-5 | . | . | TRBV18 | CASSPQNSNQPQHF | TGTGCCAGCTCACCCCAAAATAGCAATCAGCCCCAGCATTTT
TRBJ2-1 | . | TRBD2 | TRBV28 | CASSSRFSTSGAYNEQFF | TGTGCCAGCAGTTCCCGCTTCTCCACTAGCGGAGCATACAATGAGCAGTTCTTC
TRBJ2-7 | . | . | TRBV11-3 | CASSHRFSSIPTYEQYF | TGTGCCAGCAGCCACAGATTTTCCTCTATACCCACCTACGAGCAGTACTTC
TRBJ1-3 | once | . | TRBV21-1 | CASTLTTRSGNTIYF | TGTGCCAGCACCCTGACGACACGCTCTGGAAACACCATATATTTT
TRBJ1-1 | . | . | TRBV12-1 | CASSLLEDTEAFF | TGTGCCAGCAGCCTACTGGAGGACACTGAAGCTTTCTTT
TRBJ2-1 | . | TRBD2 | TRBV6-6 | CASSRRVAGAYNEQFF | TGTGCCAGCAGCCGTCGGGTAGCGGGAGCCTACAATGAGCAGTTCTTC
TRBJ1-4 | . | . | TRBV7-2 | CASSRTFGGEKLFF | TGTGCCAGCAGCAGGACCTTCGGCGGTGAAAAACTGTTTTTT
TRBJ1-2 | . | . | TRBV7-9 | CASSPRGTPNYGYTF | TGTGCCAGCAGCCCCCGAGGGACGCCTAACTATGGCTACACCTTC
TRBJ1-4 | . | TRBD1 | TRBV3-1/TRBV3-2 | CASSPPGQGEKLFF | TGTGCCAGCAGCCCTCCGGGACAGGGTGAAAAACTGTTTTTT
TRBJ2-3 | . | . | TRBV6-5 | CASSYSFGGTDTQYF | TGTGCCAGCAGTTACTCGTTCGGGGGCACAGATACGCAGTATTTT
TRBJ1-2 | . | . | TRBV14 | CASSQAGGTRRGYTF | TGTGCCAGCAGCCAAGCCGGAGGAACGAGGCGTGGCTACACCTTC
TRBJ2-1 | . | TRBD2 | TRBV4-2 | CASSQVLADSTEQFF | TGTGCCAGCAGCCAAGTGCTAGCGGACTCCACTGAGCAGTTCTTC
TRBJ2-3 | . | TRBD2 | TRBV23-1 | CASSPSLGSGGTPGRTDTQYF | TGCGCCAGCAGCCCCTCGTTGGGTAGCGGGGGGACCCCGGGTCGCACAGATACGCAGTATTTT
TRBJ1-1 | . | . | TRBV2 | CASSDGGSGTEAFF | TGTGCCAGCAGTGACGGGGGGAGTGGGACTGAAGCTTTCTTT
TRBJ1-2 | . | . | TRBV18 | CASSPPGTGGSYGYTF | TGTGCCAGCTCACCGCCCGGGACCGGAGGGTCCTATGGCTACACCTTC
TRBJ2-2 | . | TRBD2 | TRBV5-4 | CASSLAGDGELFF | TGTGCCAGCAGTTTAGCGGGAGACGGGGAGCTGTTTTTT
TRBJ1-2 | . | TRBD1 | TRBV6-2/TRBV6-3 | CASSPTGTGSGYYTF | TGTGCCAGCAGCCCGACCGGGACAGGGTCAGGGTACTACACCTTC
TRBJ1-1 | . | TRBD1 | TRBV9 | CASSVEGWTGRTTEAFF | TGTGCCAGCAGCGTAGAGGGCTGGACAGGGCGGACCACTGAAGCTTTCTTT
TRBJ2-5 | . | . | TRBV4-2 | CASSSNLGRETQYF | TGTGCCAGCAGCTCCAACCTCGGGCGGGAGACCCAGTACTTC
TRBJ1-2 | . | . | TRBV28 | CASSLDRNYGYTF | TGTGCCAGCAGCTTAGACAGGAACTATGGCTACACCTTC
TRBJ1-1 | . | TRBD1 | TRBV6-2/TRBV6-3 | CASSFSGTATEAFF | TGTGCCAGCAGCTTTTCCGGGACAGCCACTGAAGCTTTCTTT
TRBJ1-2 | . | . | TRBV6-2/TRBV6-3 | CASSYRRGGYTF | TGTGCCAGCAGTTACCGCCGAGGGGGCTACACCTTC
TRBJ2-5 | . | . | TRBV6-5 | CASSYSSSGYETQYF | TGTGCCAGCAGTTATTCGTCGTCAGGGTACGAGACCCAGTACTTC
TRBJ1-1 | . | . | TRBV24-1 | CATSAQGLDGTEAFF | TGTGCCACCAGTGCCCAGGGGCTGGATGGCACTGAAGCTTTCTTT
TRBJ2-7 | . | . | TRBV7-2 | CASSWEVDPTYEQYF | TGTGCCAGCAGCTGGGAGGTGGACCCCACCTACGAGCAGTACTTC
TRBJ2-3 | few | . | TRBV5-5 | CASSPVGTDTQYF | TGTGCCAGCAGCCCTGTAGGCACAGATACGCAGTATTTT
TRBJ1-5 | . | TRBD1 | TRBV6-1 | CASSVHGQGRGNQPQHF | TGTGCCAGCAGTGTTCATGGACAGGGCCGAGGCAATCAGCCCCAGCATTTT
TRBJ1-1 | . | . | TRBV5-1 | CASSLGAFDSKAFF | TGCGCCAGCAGCTTGGGGGCCTTCGACAGTAAAGCTTTCTTT
TRBJ1-5 | once | . | TRBV2 | CASPGQPQHF | TGTGCCTCCCCGGGTCAGCCCCAGCATTTT
TRBJ1-2 | . | . | TRBV27 | CASSLEGTKYGYTF | TGTGCCAGCAGTTTGGAGGGGACGAAGTATGGCTACACCTTC
TRBJ2-2 | . | TRBD1 | TRBV4-3 | CASSQSDRYTGELFF | TGCGCCAGCAGCCAGTCGGACAGGTACACCGGGGAGCTGTTTTTT
TRBJ2-7 | . | . | TRBV18 | CASSPPGNWDEQYF | TGTGCCAGCTCACCACCTGGTAACTGGGACGAGCAGTACTTC
TRBJ1-4 | . | . | TRBV11-1 | CASSLARAATGEKLFF | TGTGCCAGCAGCTTAGCGCGAGCGGCGACGGGGGAAAAACTGTTTTTT
TRBJ1-2 | . | . | TRBV28 | CASSPPGPYGYTF | TGTGCCAGCAGCCCCCCAGGGCCCTATGGCTACACCTTC
TRBJ2-5 | . | . | TRBV6-5 | CASIHTRGETQYF | TGTGCCAGCATTCATACAAGGGGGGAGACCCAGTACTTC
TRBJ2-2 | . | TRBD2 | TRBV14 | CASSPGLAGVRELFF | TGTGCCAGCAGCCCTGGACTAGCGGGAGTCAGGGAGCTGTTTTTT
TRBJ1-5 | . | TRBD1 | TRBV19 | CASSMWTGGGGNQPQHF | TGTGCCAGTAGTATGTGGACAGGGGGCGGTGGCAATCAGCCCCAGCATTTT
TRBJ1-5 | . | . | TRBV27 | CASSPPGQPQHF | TGTGCCAGCAGTCCCCCGGGGCAGCCCCAGCATTTT
TRBJ1-1 | . | . | TRBV7-2 | CASSLGKAYTEAFF | TGTGCCAGCAGCTTGGGCAAGGCCTACACTGAAGCTTTCTTT
TRBJ2-5 | . | TRBD2 | TRBV7-3 | CASSLGLAGLETQYF | TGTGCCAGCAGCTTAGGACTAGCGGGACTGGAGACCCAGTACTTC
TRBJ2-7 | once | . | TRBV6-7 | CASSPRDSYEQYF | TGTGCCAGCAGCCCCAGGGATTCCTACGAGCAGTACTTC
TRBJ1-4 | . | TRBD1 | TRBV7-2 | CASSSLGQGANEKLFF | TGTGCCAGCAGCTCGCTCGGACAGGGGGCTAATGAAAAACTGTTTTTT
TRBJ1-2 | . | TRBD1 | TRBV5-8 | CASSPRDRVTGYTF | TGTGCCAGCAGCCCTCGGGACAGGGTGACAGGCTACACCTTC
TRBJ2-5 | . | . | TRBV20-1 | CSASQGQGETQYF | TGCAGTGCAAGTCAGGGGCAGGGAGAGACCCAGTACTTC
TRBJ2-3 | . | . | TRBV28 | CASSLFEDTQYF | TGTGCCAGCAGTTTATTCGAAGATACGCAGTATTTT
TRBJ2-3 | . | . | TRBV5-4 | CASSVDPNTDTQYF | TGTGCCAGCAGCGTGGACCCAAACACAGATACGCAGTATTTT
TRBJ2-3 | once | . | TRBV5-1 | CASSLQGRRVADTQYF | TGCGCCAGCAGCTTGCAGGGGCGACGGGTTGCAGATACGCAGTATTTT
TRBJ2-1 | few | . | TRBV6-4 | CASSDFAGGDEQFF | TGTGCCAGCAGTGACTTCGCGGGTGGCGATGAGCAGTTCTTC
TRBJ2-7 | . | . | TRBV28 | CATQSYEQYF | TGTGCCACACAGTCCTACGAGCAGTACTTC
TRBJ2-2 | . | TRBD2 | TRBV4-1 | CASSQDRFQAGTGELFF | TGCGCCAGCAGCCAAGATAGATTCCAAGCGGGGACCGGGGAGCTGTTTTTT
TRBJ2-3 | . | . | TRBV27 | CASTSGTDTQYF | TGTGCCAGCACTAGCGGCACAGATACGCAGTATTTT
TRBJ1-3 | . | . | TRBV6-1 | CASSEGARGTIYF | TGTGCCAGCAGTGAGGGGGCCCGGGGCACCATATATTTT
TRBJ1-1 | . | TRBD1 | TRBV5-1 | CASSLVGQGGAEAFF | TGCGCCAGCAGCTTGGTTGGACAGGGTGGGGCTGAAGCTTTCTTT
TRBJ2-3 | . | . | TRBV5-1 | CASRGTDTQYF | TGCGCCAGCAGGGGTACTGATACGCAGTATTTT